This T cell receptor (beta chain) emerged from a study of blood T cell repertoires in COVID-19. Study information: PBMCs, B-cell-depleted T cells, or T cells provided the cDNA or gDNA that made up the material.

Trimming took 4 bases from V and 4 from J, leaving 15 bases between them. Germline values: CDR1 SGDLS, CDR2 YYNGEE. The CDR3 runs 15 residues. Individuals drawn from 20 to 25 US areas were roughly 18 to 95 years old. Clones were read by immunoSEQ multiplex PCR, and TCRdb kept only the in-frame ones, dropping some. The data show 200,000 or so clones, with 88% seen just once and about 2.4% held by the top ten. The chain employs TRBV9 and TRBJ2-1; perhaps TRBD2 as D (6 bases). Sequenced sample: PBMCs or T cells enriched from blood (not recorded which). The sequence was collected from a woman aged 25 to 45 who had recovered from COVID-19. The CDR3 DNA reads TGTGCCAGCAGCCCAGAGGGGACTTTATACAATGAGCAGTTCTTC. It specifies CASSPEGTLYNEQFF.